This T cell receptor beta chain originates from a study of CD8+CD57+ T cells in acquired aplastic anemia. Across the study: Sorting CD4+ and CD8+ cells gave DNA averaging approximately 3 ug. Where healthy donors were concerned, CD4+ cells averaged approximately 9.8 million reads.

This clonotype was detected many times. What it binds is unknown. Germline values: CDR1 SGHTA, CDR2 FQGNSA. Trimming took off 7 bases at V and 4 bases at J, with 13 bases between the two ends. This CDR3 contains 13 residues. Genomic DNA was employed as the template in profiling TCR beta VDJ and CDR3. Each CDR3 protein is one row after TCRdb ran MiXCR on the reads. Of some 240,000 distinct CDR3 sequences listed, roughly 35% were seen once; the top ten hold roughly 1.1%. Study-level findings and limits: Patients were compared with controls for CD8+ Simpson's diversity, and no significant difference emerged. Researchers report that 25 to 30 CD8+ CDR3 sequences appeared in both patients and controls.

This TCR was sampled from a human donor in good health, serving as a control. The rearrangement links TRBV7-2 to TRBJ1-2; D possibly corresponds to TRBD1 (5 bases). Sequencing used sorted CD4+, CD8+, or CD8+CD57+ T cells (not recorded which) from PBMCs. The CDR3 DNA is TGTGCCAGCATCCTCCCCGGGGGCTATGGCTACACCTTC. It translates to CASILPGGYGYTF.